These 25 T cell receptor beta chains came from one sample sequenced in a study of shared clonotypes between healthy human individuals. TCRdb keeps only in-frame clones here, not all; method: immunoSEQ multiplex PCR. The sample has a few million clones, around 94% seen once; the top ten hold roughly 0.13%. The sequencing sample was made of naive CD4+ T cells sorted from blood. Subset indicated: CD45RA+ positively selected. The source of these receptors is a man aged 18 to 29 in good health.

The gene calls are TRBV5-4 and TRBJ2-7; D unclear. This CDR3 spans 13 amino acids. From germline, CDR1 is SGHNT and CDR2 YYREEE (reference sequence). Trimming took 0 bases from V and 6 from J, leaving 10 bases between them. This CDR3 is CASSLAYGVEQYF. The CDR3 DNA follows: TGTGCCAGCAGCTTGGCCTATGGAGTCGAGCAGTACTTC.

The chain has TRBV11-2 and TRBJ1-2, with TRBD1 identical over 7 bases. CDR1 and CDR2 (germline): SGHAT, FQNNGV. V lost 1 base to trimming and J lost 8 bases; unmatched junction nucleotides: 4. CDR3 length: 13 residues. As DNA, the CDR3 is TGTGCCAGCAGCTTAGGAGGGGGCTACGGCTACACCTTC. Residues: CASSLGGGYGYTF.

This chain links TRBV30 with TRBJ1-1, with D hard to call. Germline V gene lookup returns CDR1 GTSNPN and CDR2 SVGIG (reference sequence). Trimming removed 3 bases from V and 2 bases from J, with 16 bases in between. The CDR3 spans 15 residues. CDR3 in DNA: TGTGCCTGGAGGGCCTCTCAGCGGGGAAACACTGAAGCTTTCTTT. Protein sequence: CAWRASQRGNTEAFF. Supplemented by reference TRBV30 and TRBJ1-1, the full variable domain reads SQTIHQWPATLVQPVGSPLSLECTVEGTSNPNLYWYRQAAGRGLQLLFYSVGIGQISSEVPQNLSASRPQDRQFILSSKKLLLSDSGFYLCAWRASQRGNTEAFFGQGTRLTVV.

The count of this clone is one. The sample contains more than one DNA sequence encoding this CDR3. This sequence joins TRBV18 and TRBJ1-1, with 9 nucleotides matching TRBD1. The CDR3 covers 13 residues. Per the germline V gene, CDR1 is KGHSH and CDR2 is LQKENI. J lost 5 bases, V lost 4 bases, and 2 bases had no gene match. The DNA for the CDR3 is TGTGCCAGCTCACTGACAGGGGGGACTGAAGCTTTCTTT. Translated: CASSLTGGTEAFF. The full variable domain, with the rest looked up from reference TRBV18 and TRBJ1-1, is NAGVMQNPRHLVRRRGQEARLRCSPMKGHSHVYWYRQLPEEGLKFMVYLQKENIIDESGMPKERFSAEFPKEGPSILRIQQVVRGDSAAYFCASSLTGGTEAFFGQGTRLTVV.

This CDR3 reads CASSLVQGLNEKLFF. The CDR3 DNA follows: TGTGCCAGCAGCTTAGTACAGGGTCTTAATGAAAAACTGTTTTTT. The J gene is TRBJ1-4, the V gene TRBV7-9; the D gene is possibly TRBD1 (6 bases). Germline CDR1 reads SEHNR; CDR2 reads FQNEAQ (reference sequence). This CDR3 region has 15 residues. Trimming left V 1 base short and J 4 bases short, with 10 bases between.

The chain carries TRBV7-6 and TRBJ2-3; 12 nucleotides line up with TRBD2. The V segment lost 4 bases and the J segment 3 bases; nucleotides outside the gene matches: 5. CDR3 size: 16 residues. Germline V gene sequence: CDR1 SGHVS, CDR2 FNYEAQ. CDR3 amino acids: CASSSTSGSATDTQYF. CDR3 nucleotide sequence: TGTGCCAGCAGCTCGACTAGCGGGAGTGCGACAGATACGCAGTATTTT.

The chain couples TRBV2 to TRBJ2-1; TRBD2 agrees at 13 bases. Trimming at V came to 5 bases and at J to 6 bases, leaving 7 bases not matched to a gene. CDR3 size: 16 residues. Per the germline V gene, CDR1 is SNHLY and CDR2 is FYNNEI. CDR3 bases: TGTGCCAGCAGTCAAAGGACTAGCGGGAGAAGCAATGAGCAGTTCTTC. Its translation: CASSQRTSGRSNEQFF.

The chain combines TRBV29-1 with TRBJ2-6, with D uncertain. Germline values: CDR1 SQVTM, CDR2 ANQGSEA. Deletions cut 2 bases from V and 0 bases from J, with 5 bases between. This CDR3 spans 14 amino acids. The CDR3 DNA sequence: TGCAGCGTTGAACGAGGCTCTGGGGCCAACGTCCTGACTTTC. Its translation is CSVERGSGANVLTF.

This clone was observed a few times. The chain couples TRBV30 to TRBJ1-1; a possible D gene is TRBD1 (5 bases). Trimming cost V 3 bases and J 3 bases, with 11 bases left between them. This CDR3 comprises 13 residues. CDR1 and CDR2 from the germline V gene are GTSNPN and SVGIG (reference sequence). The CDR3 DNA follows: TGTGCCTGGAGACAACAGGATCACACTGAAGCTTTCTTT. Translation: CAWRQQDHTEAFF.

The rearrangement uses TRBV9 and TRBJ2-5; D perhaps matches TRBD2 (6 bases). The V gene lost 0 bases and the J gene lost 4 bases, with 10 bases spanning the gap. CDR1 and CDR2 from the germline V gene are SGDLS and YYNGEE. The CDR3 spans 14 residues. CDR3 amino acids: CASSVEGGVETQYF. In nucleotides, the CDR3 is TGTGCCAGCAGCGTAGAGGGCGGGGTAGAGACCCAGTACTTC. The complete variable domain, with remaining parts taken from reference TRBV9 and TRBJ2-5, reads DSGVTQTPKHLITATGQRVTLRCSPRSGDLSVYWYQQSLDQGLQFLIQYYNGEERAKGNILERFSAQQFPDLHSELNLSSLELGDSALYFCASSVEGGVETQYFGPGTRLLVL.

J is TRBJ2-7 and V is TRBV6-5; 9 positions agree with TRBD2. Germline CDR1 is MNHEY and CDR2 is SVGAGI. V lost 7 bases and J lost 5; bases outside the gene matches: 9. The CDR3 spans 14 residues. CDR3: CASTRRGGRDEQYF. For the CDR3, the DNA is TGTGCCAGCACCAGGCGGGGGGGGCGGGACGAGCAGTACTTC.

This clone occurred once. This chain connects TRBV19 to TRBJ2-1; TRBD1 matches 7 bases. The trim removed 6 bases at V and 4 bases at J, leaving 6 bases unmatched. Germline lookup yields CDR1 LNHDA and CDR2 SQIVND (reference sequence). The CDR3 length is 14 residues. The CDR3 loop is CASRLGQLYNEQFF. CDR3 DNA sequence: TGTGCCAGTAGGTTGGGACAGCTATACAATGAGCAGTTCTTC.

In this sample, this clone turned up once. The chain carries TRBV4-2 and TRBJ2-3, with a tentative D call TRBD2 (5 bases). This CDR3 contains 16 residues. V lost 0 bases to trimming and J lost 6 bases, with 16 bases between them. Germline-derived CDR1 and CDR2 are LGHNA and YNFKEQ. The CDR3 coding sequence is TGTGCCAGCAGCCAAGACCGCACTAGTGGTTCTGATACGCAGTATTTT. Encoded protein: CASSQDRTSGSDTQYF.

This clone has just a few counts. Other nucleotide sequences in the sample specify the same CDR3. The chain combines TRBV5-6 with TRBJ2-5; D possibly corresponds to TRBD2 (5 bases). This CDR3 spans 11 amino acids. V was trimmed by 3 bases and J by 5 bases, leaving 5 bases between them. In germline, CDR1 is SGHDT, CDR2 YYEEEE. This CDR3 is CASSSGETQYF. The CDR3 DNA sequence: TGTGCCAGCAGCTCGGGGGAGACCCAGTACTTC.

Points on this clone: Other DNA sequences in this specimen translate into the identical CDR3. The rearrangement uses TRBV18 and TRBJ2-5; 9 bases are a match to TRBD2. Germline trimming cut 3 bases from V and 2 bases from J; bases unmatched to any gene: 1. The CDR3 runs 14 residues. Germline V gives CDR1 KGHSH, CDR2 LQKENI. DNA for the CDR3: TGTGCCAGCTCACCGACTAGCGGACAAGAGACCCAGTACTTC. Translating gives CASSPTSGQETQYF.

The chain is built from TRBV2 and TRBJ2-2, with 12 bases fitting TRBD1. V trimming: 8 bases; J trimming: 6 bases; junction bases outside the gene matches: 13. The germline V gene has CDR1 SNHLY and CDR2 FYNNEI. The CDR3 covers 17 residues. CDR3 loop: CASSVGQGAFLPGELFF. For the CDR3, the DNA is TGTGCCAGCTCGGTGGGACAGGGGGCGTTCTTGCCCGGGGAGCTGTTTTTT.

This chain joins TRBV6-6 and TRBJ2-3; 10 bases line up with TRBD2. Trimming took 0 bases from V and 2 from J; bases not matched to a gene: 2. CDR1 and CDR2 from the germline V gene are MNHNY and SVGAGI (reference sequence). This CDR3 spans 16 amino acids. CDR3 DNA sequence: TGTGCCAGCAGTTACTCAGCGGGGGGGAACACAGATACGCAGTATTTT. Encoded protein: CASSYSAGGNTDTQYF.

This clone showed up just once. The V call is TRBV10-1, the J call TRBJ2-1; D is ambiguous. This CDR3 has 12 residues. Per the germline V gene, CDR1 is WNHNN and CDR2 is SYGVQD (reference sequence). The V gene lost 5 bases and the J gene lost 6 bases, with 8 bases spanning the gap. Here the CDR3 DNA reads TGCGCCAGCAGTTCAAATCTCAATGAGCAGTTCTTC. Amino acid sequence: CASSSNLNEQFF.

This clone was found a few times. Other DNA sequences in this specimen translate into the identical CDR3. The rearrangement links TRBV30 to TRBJ1-1; D is undetermined. Germline loops: CDR1 GTSNPN, CDR2 SVGIG (reference sequence). Between the trimmed V and J ends, which lost 1 base and 10 bases, there was a span of 10 bases. This CDR3 is 11 amino acids long. In nucleotides, the CDR3 is TGTGCCTGGAGTGCCGAAGAAGTAGCTTTCTTT. Amino acid sequence: CAWSAEEVAFF.

The CDR3 nucleotides read TGTGCCAGCAGCGTAGGCTGGGCGATAGCGCATGAGCAGTTCTTC. It yields the protein CASSVGWAIAHEQFF. The gene calls are TRBV9 and TRBJ2-1; weak D call: TRBD2 (5 bases). V dropped 0 bases and J dropped 8 bases, with 15 bases sitting between them. The germline gives CDR1 SGDLS, CDR2 YYNGEE. The CDR3 contains 15 residues.

This rearrangement joins TRBV6-5 to TRBJ1-6; perhaps TRBD1 as D (5 bases). V lost 4 bases to trimming and J lost 0 bases, with 10 bases between them. This CDR3 is 16 amino acids long. Germline assignment: CDR1 MNHEY and CDR2 SVGAGI. The CDR3 reads CASSSGGFSYNSPLHF. The DNA of the CDR3 is TGTGCCAGCAGTTCGGGGGGTTTCTCCTATAATTCACCCCTCCACTTT.

The chain couples TRBV7-9 to TRBJ1-1; 7 bases align to TRBD1. The junction had 11 bases not matched to a gene; V was cut back by 2 bases and J by 5 bases. Germline lookup yields CDR1 SEHNR and CDR2 FQNEAQ (reference sequence). There are 16 residues in the CDR3. The CDR3 DNA sequence: TGTGCCAGCAGCTTACGGGGTACAGGGGAAGGGACTGAAGCTTTCTTT. Its translation is CASSLRGTGEGTEAFF.

The J gene is TRBJ1-1, the V gene TRBV10-3; D unresolved. Trimming pared 4 bases from V and 0 bases from J, leaving 12 bases between. Germline loops: CDR1 ENHRY, CDR2 SYGVKD. There are 15 residues in the CDR3. The CDR3 protein is CAISVSGTVNTEAFF. The CDR3 region has the DNA TGTGCCATCAGTGTCTCCGGTACAGTGAACACTGAAGCTTTCTTT.

This clone was seen a handful of times. Additional DNA sequences in this sample encode the identical CDR3. V usage is TRBV9 and J usage is TRBJ1-5; no firm D call. With 7 bases removed from V and 2 bases from J, the gap between germline ends came to 10 bases. Germline-derived CDR1 and CDR2 are SGDLS and YYNGEE. This CDR3 is built from 13 residues. The DNA for the CDR3 is TGTGCCAGCGGAGGAACGGGCAATCAGCCCCAGCATTTT. As protein: CASGGTGNQPQHF.

To note about this clone: Other DNA sequences within the sample encode an identical CDR3. The CDR3 loop is CASSLAGPGTEAFF. Here the CDR3 DNA reads TGTGCCAGCAGTTTAGCAGGGCCGGGGACTGAAGCTTTCTTT. This rearrangement joins TRBV28 to TRBJ1-1, with D tentatively TRBD1 (5 bases). V lost 2 bases to trimming and J lost 5 bases, with 12 bases between them. CDR1 is MDHEN and CDR2 is SYDVKM in the germline V gene. This CDR3 region has 14 residues.